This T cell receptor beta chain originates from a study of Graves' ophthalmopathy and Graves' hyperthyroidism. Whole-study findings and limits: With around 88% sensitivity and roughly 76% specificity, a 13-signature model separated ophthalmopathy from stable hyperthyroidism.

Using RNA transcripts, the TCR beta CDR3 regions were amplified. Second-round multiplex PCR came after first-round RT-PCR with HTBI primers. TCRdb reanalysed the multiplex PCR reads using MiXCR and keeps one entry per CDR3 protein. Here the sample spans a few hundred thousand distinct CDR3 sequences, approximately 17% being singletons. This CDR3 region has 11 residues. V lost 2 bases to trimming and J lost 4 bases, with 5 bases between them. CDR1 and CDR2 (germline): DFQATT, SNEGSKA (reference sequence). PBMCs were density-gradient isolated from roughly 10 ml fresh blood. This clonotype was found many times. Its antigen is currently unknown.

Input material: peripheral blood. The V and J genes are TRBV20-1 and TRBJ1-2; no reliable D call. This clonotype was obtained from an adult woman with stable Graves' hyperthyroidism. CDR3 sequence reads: CSARQPYGYTF. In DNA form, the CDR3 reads TGCAGTGCTAGACAACCCTATGGCTACACCTTC.